The 5 T cell receptor beta chains presented below share a single source sample, sequenced in a study of blood T cell repertoires in COVID-19. The method was immunoSEQ multiplex PCR; TCRdb's version includes in-frame clones alone and lacks a portion of them. The top ten clones hold approximately 5.5% of a sample with about 71,000 clones, around 85% of them seen once. The sequenced sample was peripheral blood. All receptors come from an elderly man with acute or convalescent COVID-19.

This sequence joins TRBV7-8 and TRBJ1-5; D remains unclear. Germline lookup yields CDR1 SGHVS and CDR2 FQNEAQ. The V and J ends lost 5 bases and 3 bases respectively, with 11 bases between them. CDR3 length: 14 amino acids. CDR3 nucleotides: TGTGCCAGCAGCCGTCTAGACTTCAATCAGCCCCAGCATTTT. This sequence encodes CASSRLDFNQPQHF.

The gene calls are TRBV5-1 and TRBJ2-3; TRBD2 matches at 9 bases. Germline V gene lookup returns CDR1 SGHRS and CDR2 YFSETQ. This CDR3 spans 14 amino acids. The ends lost 4 bases at V and 4 bases at J; junction bases unmatched: 4. In DNA form, the CDR3 reads TGCGCCAGCAGCGTCGCGGGAGGGTCAGATACGCAGTATTTT. As protein: CASSVAGGSDTQYF. Using reference TRBV5-1 and TRBJ2-3 for the parts outside the CDR3, the full variable domain is KAGVTQTPRYLIKTRGQQVTLSCSPISGHRSVSWYQQTPGQGLQFLFEYFSETQRNKGNFPGRFSGRQFSNSRSEMNVSTLELGDSALYLCASSVAGGSDTQYFGPGTRLTVL.

The V gene is TRBV30, the J gene TRBJ1-2; the D is unclear. The CDR3 has 13 residues. V lost 0 bases, J lost 8 bases, and 13 bases lay in between. From germline, CDR1 is GTSNPN and CDR2 SVGIG (reference sequence). CDR3 amino acids: CAWSVQSRQGYTF. CDR3 nucleotides: TGTGCCTGGAGTGTACAATCCAGGCAGGGCTACACCTTC.

The chain has TRBV13 and TRBJ2-2, with TRBD1 identical over 8 bases. Per germline, CDR1 PRHDT and CDR2 FYEKMQ (reference sequence). CDR3 length equals 14 residues. The junction had 3 bases not matched to a gene; V was cut back by 3 bases and J by 6 bases. The CDR3 bases are TGTGCCAGCAGCTTCCGACAGGGGCCCGGGGAGCTGTTTTTT. Translation gives CASSFRQGPGELFF.

The chain employs TRBV5-1 and TRBJ2-3; perhaps TRBD2 as D (6 bases). The V gene's germline CDR1 is SGHRS and CDR2 YFSETQ. The length of the CDR3 is 16 residues. Trimming shortened V by 0 bases and J by 1 base, and 12 bases separated the two germline ends. The CDR3 DNA follows: TGCGCCAGCAGCTTGGTTGGGGGGACGGGCACAGATACGCAGTATTTT. Its protein is CASSLVGGTGTDTQYF.